Each of the 4 T cell receptor beta chains below was sequenced from the same sample in a study of blood T cell repertoires in COVID-19. The method was immunoSEQ multiplex PCR; TCRdb's version includes in-frame clones alone and lacks a portion of them. The sample yields 130,000 or so clones, approximately 88% seen once. The source material was peripheral blood. The receptor set was obtained from a man in his sixties with active or convalescent COVID-19.

This chain joins TRBV27 and TRBJ2-7; 9 bases align to TRBD1. V was clipped by 6 bases and J by 4 bases; unmatched bases: 13. The CDR3 loop spans 16 amino acids. Per the germline V gene, CDR1 is MNHEY and CDR2 is SMNVEV (reference sequence). The CDR3 DNA reads TGTGCCAGCAGGGTAGTAAACAGGGGGCGCAATTACGAGCAGTACTTC. Translating it yields CASRVVNRGRNYEQYF.

The chain employs TRBV19 and TRBJ1-1; 7 bases are shared with TRBD1. Germline-derived CDR1 and CDR2 are LNHDA and SQIVND (reference sequence). V shed 9 bases, J shed 5 bases, and the junction held 6 bases outside the gene matches. The length of the CDR3 is 12 residues. The CDR3 coding sequence is TGTGCCAGCGCCGACAGGGAGACTGAAGCTTTCTTT. Translated: CASADRETEAFF.

The chain joins TRBV4-1 to TRBJ2-3; 9 nucleotides match TRBD1. V lost 1 base and J lost 0; bases outside the gene matches: 5. The CDR3 totals 17 residues. Germline CDR1 and CDR2: MGHRA and YSYEKL. The CDR3 bases are TGCGCCAGCAGCCAAGGCCTGGACAGGGGAAGCACAGATACGCAGTATTTT. Protein sequence: CASSQGLDRGSTDTQYF.

The CDR3 nucleotides are TGTGCCAGCAGCCACACCCCGACAGGGGGGAGCTATGGCTACACCTTC. It translates to CASSHTPTGGSYGYTF. The chain employs TRBV3-1 (or the pseudogene TRBV3-2) and TRBJ1-2; TRBD1 matches at 9 bases. Germline V gene lookup returns CDR1 LGHDT and CDR2 YNNKEL (reference sequence). V lost 3 bases and J lost 4; bases outside the gene matches: 9. This CDR3 region has 16 residues.